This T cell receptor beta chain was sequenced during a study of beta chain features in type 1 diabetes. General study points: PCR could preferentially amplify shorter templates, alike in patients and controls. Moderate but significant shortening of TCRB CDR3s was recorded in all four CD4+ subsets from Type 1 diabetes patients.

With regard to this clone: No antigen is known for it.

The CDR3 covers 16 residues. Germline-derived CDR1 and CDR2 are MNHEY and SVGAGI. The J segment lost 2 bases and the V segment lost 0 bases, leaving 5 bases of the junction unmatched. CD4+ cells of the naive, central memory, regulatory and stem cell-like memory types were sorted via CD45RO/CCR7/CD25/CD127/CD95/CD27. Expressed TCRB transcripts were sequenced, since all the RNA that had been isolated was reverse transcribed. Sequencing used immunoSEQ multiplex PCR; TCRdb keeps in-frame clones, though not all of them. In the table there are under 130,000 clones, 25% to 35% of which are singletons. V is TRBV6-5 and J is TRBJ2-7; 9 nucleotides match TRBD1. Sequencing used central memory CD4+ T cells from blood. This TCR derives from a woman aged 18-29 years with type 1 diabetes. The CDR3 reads CASSYSSGTGTYEQYF. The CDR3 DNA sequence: TGTGCCAGCAGTTACTCCTCCGGGACAGGGACCTACGAGCAGTACTTC.